The rows below give T cell receptor beta chains drawn from one sample of a study of cytomegalovirus exposure and HLA in healthy donors. TCRdb keeps only in-frame clones here, not all; method: immunoSEQ multiplex PCR. In total, the table holds some 200,000 clones. Input material: PBMCs. These receptors were taken from a man younger than 45 in good health and CMV-seronegative. Both conserved end residues are part of each CDR3. A D gene is named only where the DNA matches it firmly.

V: TRBV5-4; J: TRBJ2-7; D: TRBD1; CDR3: CASSLGQGANYEQYF; DNA: TGTGCCAGCAGCTTGGGTCAGGGGGCGAATTACGAGCAGTACTTC
V: TRBV9; J: TRBJ2-7; D: NA; CDR3: CASSVAPSLYEQYF; DNA: TGTGCCAGCAGCGTAGCCCCTAGTCTATACGAGCAGTACTTC
V: TRBV7-9; J: TRBJ1-2; D: TRBD1; CDR3: CASSKGQGYGYTF; DNA: TGTGCCAGCAGCAAGGGACAGGGCTATGGCTACACCTTC
V: TRBV11-2; J: TRBJ2-7; D: TRBD2; CDR3: CASSASGESEQYF; DNA: TGTGCCAGCAGCGCTAGCGGGGAAAGCGAGCAGTACTTC
V: TRBV6-5; J: TRBJ2-7; D: NA; CDR3: CASSYLTGTREQYF; DNA: TGTGCCAGCAGTTACCTCACAGGGACGCGGGAGCAGTACTTC
V: TRBV4-1; J: TRBJ2-5; D: NA; CDR3: CASSPQTAYHETQYF; DNA: TGCGCCAGCAGCCCGCAGACAGCCTATCACGAGACCCAGTACTTC
V: TRBV27; J: TRBJ2-7; D: NA; CDR3: CASSCQGCYEQYF; DNA: TGTGCCAGCAGTTGCCAGGGCTGCTACGAGCAGTACTTC
V: TRBV19; J: TRBJ1-5; D: NA; CDR3: CASTNRDNQPQHF; DNA: TGTGCCAGTACGAACAGGGACAATCAGCCCCAGCATTTT
V: TRBV27; J: TRBJ2-3; D: TRBD2; CDR3: CASSLSKASGRARRDTQYF; DNA: TGTGCCAGCAGTTTATCGAAGGCTAGCGGGAGGGCCCGACGAGATACGCAGTATTTT
V: TRBV7-2; J: TRBJ1-2; D: TRBD1; CDR3: CASTGGGYGYTF; DNA: TGTGCCAGCACAGGGGGCGGCTATGGCTACACCTTC
V: TRBV4-1; J: TRBJ2-5; D: TRBD2; CDR3: CASSPGEGLAGRETQYF; DNA: TGCGCCAGCAGCCCTGGGGAGGGACTAGCGGGGCGAGAGACCCAGTACTTC
V: TRBV5-6; J: TRBJ1-2; D: TRBD1; CDR3: CASSPIDRAYGYTF; DNA: TGTGCCAGCAGCCCGATTGACAGGGCCTATGGCTACACCTTC
V: TRBV27; J: TRBJ2-7; D: NA; CDR3: CASSFGAGSGEQYF; DNA: TGTGCCAGCAGTTTCGGAGCAGGGTCGGGCGAGCAGTACTTC
V: TRBV5-1; J: TRBJ2-6; D: NA; CDR3: CASSLILPDDSGANVLTF; DNA: TGCGCCAGCAGCTTAATACTACCCGATGACTCTGGGGCCAACGTCCTGACTTTC
V: TRBV27; J: TRBJ2-7; D: TRBD1; CDR3: CASSNGQGWAEQYF; DNA: TGTGCCAGCAGTAACGGACAGGGATGGGCCGAGCAGTACTTC
V: TRBV6-4; J: TRBJ2-1; D: TRBD2; CDR3: CASSDQAGGYNEQFF; DNA: TGTGCCAGCAGTGATCAGGCGGGGGGATACAATGAGCAGTTCTTC
V: TRBV11-3; J: TRBJ2-7; D: TRBD1; CDR3: CASSGQGQVYEQYF; DNA: TGTGCCAGCAGCGGTCAGGGACAGGTCTACGAGCAGTACTTC
V: TRBV5-1; J: TRBJ1-1; D: TRBD1; CDR3: CASSSSGQGTEAFF; DNA: TGCGCCAGCAGCTCTAGTGGACAGGGGACTGAAGCTTTCTTT
V: TRBV28; J: TRBJ2-1; D: NA; CDR3: CASSEQVGHNEQFF; DNA: TGTGCCAGCAGTGAACAGGTCGGCCACAATGAGCAGTTCTTC
V: TRBV11-3; J: TRBJ2-7; D: NA; CDR3: CASSLGGFNSYEQYF; DNA: TGTGCCAGCAGCTTAGGAGGGTTCAACTCCTACGAGCAGTACTTC
V: TRBV6-5; J: TRBJ2-2; D: NA; CDR3: CASSYPGSMGGELFF; DNA: TGTGCCAGCAGTTACCCGGGTTCCATGGGCGGGGAGCTGTTTTTT
V: TRBV28; J: TRBJ2-7; D: NA; CDR3: CASSAGAPYEQYF; DNA: TGTGCCAGCAGCGCAGGGGCCCCCTACGAGCAGTACTTC
V: TRBV18; J: TRBJ1-2; D: TRBD1; CDR3: CASSPWSGDRENYGYTF; DNA: TGTGCCAGCTCACCATGGTCTGGGGACAGGGAAAACTATGGCTACACCTTC
V: TRBV4-1; J: TRBJ1-4; D: TRBD1; CDR3: CASSRQGQLTNEKLFF; DNA: TGCGCCAGCAGCCGACAGGGCCAGTTAACTAATGAAAAACTGTTTTTT
V: TRBV10-3; J: TRBJ1-3; D: NA; CDR3: CAIRTSASGNTIYF; DNA: TGTGCCATCAGGACTTCAGCCTCTGGAAACACCATATATTTT
V: TRBV7-2; J: TRBJ2-1; D: NA; CDR3: CASSLDIYNEQFF; DNA: TGTGCCAGCAGCTTAGATATTTACAATGAGCAGTTCTTC
V: TRBV25-1; J: TRBJ2-2; D: NA; CDR3: CASSVRSANTGELFF; DNA: TGTGCCAGCAGTGTTCGGAGCGCGAACACCGGGGAGCTGTTTTTT
V: TRBV5-4; J: TRBJ2-1; D: NA; CDR3: CASSLGESLSYEQFF; DNA: TGTGCCAGCAGCCTCGGGGAATCACTATCGTATGAGCAGTTCTTC
V: TRBV28; J: TRBJ2-7; D: NA; CDR3: CASSLGTPYEQYF; DNA: TGTGCCAGCAGTTTAGGGACACCGTACGAGCAGTACTTC
V: TRBV19; J: TRBJ2-3; D: TRBD2; CDR3: CASGLAGGTDTQYF; DNA: TGTGCCAGCGGACTAGCGGGGGGCACAGATACGCAGTATTTT
V: TRBV15; J: TRBJ2-3; D: TRBD1; CDR3: CATSRDTNRGRTDTQYF; DNA: TGTGCCACCAGCAGAGATACAAACAGGGGAAGGACAGATACGCAGTATTTT
V: TRBV9; J: TRBJ2-7; D: TRBD2; CDR3: CASSRTSVDEQYF; DNA: TGTGCCAGCAGCAGGACTAGCGTGGACGAGCAGTACTTC
V: TRBV7-9; J: TRBJ2-4; D: NA; CDR3: CASSSLISGLAKNIQYF; DNA: TGTGCCAGCAGCTCTTTGATTTCGGGACTAGCCAAAAACATTCAGTACTTC